The clone carrying this T cell receptor (beta chain) was detected many times. Its antigen is unidentified. The sample comes from a study of CD8 T cells in ankylosing spondylitis. Study-level findings and limits: Disease-linked clones, CD8+, were relatively rare in peripheral blood. Ankylosing spondylitis blood appeared to carry a characteristic TCR beta motif of several highly homologous variants. Enrichment of disease-linked clones was reportedly significant in matched ankylosing spondylitis synovial fluid.

A quantitative 5'-RACE method, one with molecular barcodes, was used to make TCR beta libraries. TCRdb reanalysed the 5' RACE reads using MiXCR and keeps one entry per CDR3 protein. The table lists about 42,000 distinct CDR3 sequences, 3% to 4% of them singletons. Germline assignment: CDR1 SGDLS and CDR2 YYNGEE. V was trimmed by 2 bases and J by 0 bases, leaving 8 bases between them. There are 14 residues in the CDR3. This clonotype was obtained from a female donor with ankylosing spondylitis or in good health (not recorded which). Sequencing input: blood, either unsorted or a sorted T cell fraction (not recorded which). The V and J genes are TRBV9 and TRBJ1-1; D not certain. This chain's CDR3 is CASSVRSLNTEAFF. CDR3 nucleotide sequence: TGTGCCAGCAGCGTCAGGAGTTTGAACACTGAAGCTTTCTTT.